Listed below are T cell receptor beta chains from one sample, sequenced in a study of vaccination and CD4 T cells after COVID-19. One entry per CDR3 protein, called by TCRdb with MiXCR from the PCR reads. The table has more than 13,000 distinct CDR3 sequences, about 61% seen once. No antigen has been identified for these receptors. The sequencing input was CD4+ T cells from blood, cultured in vitro. These receptors came from a human donor who had recovered from COVID-19. CDR3s include the opening cysteine and the closing phenylalanine or tryptophan.

TRBV24-1 | CATSAWGNSNQPQHF
TRBV6-5 | CASSYDREQPQHF
TRBV7-8 | CASSLVQGGRTEAFF
TRBV6-1 | CASIAGDLNTEAFF
TRBV7-3 | CASSLSSGWAEDTQYF
TRBV6-2/TRBV6-3 | CASRSRQGKTEAFF
TRBV7-9 | CASSTEGWAFF
TRBV7-8 | CASSLVSGGTQYF
TRBV29-1 | CSVVRGHTEAFF
TRBV19 | CASSPNSGTLGETQYF
TRBV28 | CASSSSLYEQYF
TRBV20-1 | CSARAGLDNEQFF
TRBV5-1 | CASSNRQGGNTIYF
TRBV6-2/TRBV6-3 | CASSRLAEETQYF
TRBV6-1 | CASSSSGGGNYGYTF
TRBV19 | CATHRELRGYTF
TRBV10-1 | CASSDGGQETQYF
TRBV6-1 | CASSRRPATDTQYF
TRBV7-2 | CASSKQGLSEAFF
TRBV4-3 | CASSHVSGGQGNSPLHF
TRBV30 | CAWREESPLHF
TRBV4-3 | CASSPTGTRETQYF
TRBV7-8 | CASSLDRGSYNEQFF
TRBV20-1 | CSAVGNEKLFF
TRBV6-4 | CASSEGTNEKLFF
TRBV19 | CASSIERYRNQPQHF
TRBV27 | CASSFNSGTDTQYF
TRBV20-1 | CSARDQRLAINNEQFF
TRBV20-1 | CSAVTSLYGYTF
TRBV7-8 | CASSLGWVSGPEAFF
TRBV5-4 | CASSPRGTGFSKAFF
TRBV2 | CASRWDRLMDQPQHF
TRBV6-5 | CASSYSDTLDSQGAFF
TRBV24-1 | CATSDWQGEYGYTF
TRBV2 | CASIGPDTQYF
TRBV6-1 | CASSEGWNGNTIYF
TRBV30 | CALRVPGGYTF
TRBV7-2 | CASSPRQGFYEQYF
TRBV5-4 | CASSLTGTYEQYF
TRBV10-3 | CAISAQKTNSDYGYTF
TRBV20-1 | CSARPGTDNSPLHF
TRBV24-1 | CATSDPGGPRETQYF
TRBV30 | CAWSPPSGETQYF
TRBV20-1 | CSARGLAGGGGELFF
TRBV28 | CASSLPGTEAFF
TRBV20-1 | CSATTGSNTEAFF
TRBV20-1 | CSASNPQVLKTQYF
TRBV19 | CASSILGLEAFF
TRBV29-1 | CSVEGPLFNEQFF
TRBV6-1 | CASYGTSGRYEQYF
TRBV5-1 | CASSLAGPDTQYF
TRBV4-2 | CASSQDDRGGIYGYTF
TRBV6-1 | CASRKLAASSYNEQFF
TRBV6-5 | CASSYGTGVGEQYF
TRBV4-3 | CASSQREGGTEAFF